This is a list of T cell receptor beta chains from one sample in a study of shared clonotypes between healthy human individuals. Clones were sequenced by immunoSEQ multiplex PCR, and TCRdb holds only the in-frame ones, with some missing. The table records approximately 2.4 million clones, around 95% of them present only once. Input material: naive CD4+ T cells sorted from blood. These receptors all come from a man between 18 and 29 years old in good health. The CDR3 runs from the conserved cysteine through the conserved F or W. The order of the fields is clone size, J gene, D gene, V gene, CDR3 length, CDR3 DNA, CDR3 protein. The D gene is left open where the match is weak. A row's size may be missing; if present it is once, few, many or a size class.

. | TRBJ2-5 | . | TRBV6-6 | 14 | TGTGCCAGCACCTACGGGCTAGCGAAAGAGACCCAGTACTTC | CASTYGLAKETQYF
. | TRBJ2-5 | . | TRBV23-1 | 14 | TGCGCCAGCAGCGTGGACCTAGAACAAGAGACCCAGTACTTC | CASSVDLEQETQYF
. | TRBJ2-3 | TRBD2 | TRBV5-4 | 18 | TGTGCCAGCAGCTTGGGTGTTTCCAGCGGGAGTGTCACAGATACGCAGTATTTT | CASSLGVSSGSVTDTQYF
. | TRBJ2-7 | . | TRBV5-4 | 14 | TGTGCCAGCAGCCTTCGACTGAGCTCCTACGAGCAGTACTTC | CASSLRLSSYEQYF
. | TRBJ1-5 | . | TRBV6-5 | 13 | TGTGCCAGCAGTTACACGGTCGCTCAGCCCCAGCATTTT | CASSYTVAQPQHF
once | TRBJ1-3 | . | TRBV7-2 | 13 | TGTGCCAGCAGCCGACAAGCCGGAAACACCATATATTTT | CASSRQAGNTIYF
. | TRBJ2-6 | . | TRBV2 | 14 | TGTGCCAGCAGGGATACCTCTGGGGCCAACGTCCTGACTTTC | CASRDTSGANVLTF
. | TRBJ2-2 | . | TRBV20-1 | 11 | TGCAGTTCGCCCGGGGCGGGGGAGCTGTTTTTT | CSSPGAGELFF
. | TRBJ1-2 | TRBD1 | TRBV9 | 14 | TGTGCCAGCAGCACCGGGACAGGGTTCTATGGCTACACCTTC | CASSTGTGFYGYTF
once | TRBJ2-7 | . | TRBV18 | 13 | TGTGCCAGCTCACCCCGAGAGGGAGAAGAGCAGTACTTC | CASSPREGEEQYF
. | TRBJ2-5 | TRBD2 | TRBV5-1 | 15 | TGCGCCAGCAGCTTGGGACTAGCGGGGAGAGAGACCCAGTACTTC | CASSLGLAGRETQYF
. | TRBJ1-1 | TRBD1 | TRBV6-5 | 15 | TGTGCCAGCAGCCGGTCAGGGGGTATGAACACTGAAACTTTCTTT | CASSRSGGMNTETFF
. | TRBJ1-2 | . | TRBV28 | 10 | TGTGCCAGCAGTCCACCCGGCTACACCTTC | CASSPPGYTF
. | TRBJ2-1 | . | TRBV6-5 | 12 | TGTGCCAGCTCCAGGGCCGGAAATGAGCAGTTCTTC | CASSRAGNEQFF
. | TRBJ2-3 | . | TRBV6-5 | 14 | TGTGCCAGCCCAAAAGGACCTGGGGGAGATACGCAGTATTTT | CASPKGPGGDTQYF
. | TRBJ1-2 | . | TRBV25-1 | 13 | TGTGCCAGCAGTGCCTCGAAGAACTATGGCTACACCTTC | CASSASKNYGYTF
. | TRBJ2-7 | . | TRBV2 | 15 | TGTGCCAGCAGTGCCCAGGCCGCCCGCTCCTACGAGCAGTACTTC | CASSAQAARSYEQYF
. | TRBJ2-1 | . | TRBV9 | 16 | TGTGCCAGCAGCGTAGTGGCCTCCGAAGGATACAATGAGCAGTTCTTC | CASSVVASEGYNEQFF
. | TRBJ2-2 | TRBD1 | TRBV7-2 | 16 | TGTGCCAGCAGCATCAACAGGGGGGTGAACACCGGGGAGCTGTTTTTT | CASSINRGVNTGELFF
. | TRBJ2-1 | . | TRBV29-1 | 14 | TGCAGCGTTGGCCGGACGTCCCCGCTCAATGAGCAGTTCTTC | CSVGRTSPLNEQFF
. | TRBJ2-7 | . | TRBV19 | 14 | TGTGCCAGTAGTCCAAAACAGGGTTCGTACGAGCAGTACTTC | CASSPKQGSYEQYF
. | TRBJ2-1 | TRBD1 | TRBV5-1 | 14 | TGCGCCAGCAGCACGGGGACAGCCTTCAATGAGCAGTTCTTC | CASSTGTAFNEQFF
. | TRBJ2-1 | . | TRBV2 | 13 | TGTGCCAGCAGGGAGGACTACTACAATGAGCAGTTCTTC | CASREDYYNEQFF
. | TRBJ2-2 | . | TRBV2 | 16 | TGTGCCAGCAGTGAGGAGAGGGGGGACGTCACCGGGGAGCTGTTTTTT | CASSEERGDVTGELFF
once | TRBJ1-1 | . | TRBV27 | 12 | TGTGCCAGCAGAGGGGGGAACACTGAAGCTTTCTTT | CASRGGNTEAFF
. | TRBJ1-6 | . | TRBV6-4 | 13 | TGTGCCAGCAGTGACTCAGGCAATTCACCCCTCCACTTT | CASSDSGNSPLHF
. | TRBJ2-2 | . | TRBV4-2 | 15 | TGTGCCAGCAGCCAAGCGGGGGAAAACACCGGGGAGCTGTTTTTT | CASSQAGENTGELFF
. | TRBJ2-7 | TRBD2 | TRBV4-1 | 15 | TGCGCCAGCAGCCGGCTAGCGGGAGTCCGGTACGAGCAGTACTTC | CASSRLAGVRYEQYF
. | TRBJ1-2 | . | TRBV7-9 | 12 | TGTGCCAGCAGCCGCGACAGTTATGGCTACACCTTC | CASSRDSYGYTF
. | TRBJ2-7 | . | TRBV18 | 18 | TGTGCCAGCTCACCTCTCAGCGCAACGGTAAAAATGTCCTACGAGCAGTACTTC | CASSPLSATVKMSYEQYF
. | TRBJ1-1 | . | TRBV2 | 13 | TGTGCCAGCATTAACCGGCCCTTGGCTGAAGCTTTCTTT | CASINRPLAEAFF
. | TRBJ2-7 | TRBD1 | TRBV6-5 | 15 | TGTGCCAGCAGTACGACAGGGAATGCTTACTACGAGCAGTACTTC | CASSTTGNAYYEQYF
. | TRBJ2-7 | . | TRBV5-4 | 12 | TGTGCCAGCAGCTTTGACAGGAACGAGCAGTACTTC | CASSFDRNEQYF
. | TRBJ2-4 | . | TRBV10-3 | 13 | TGTGCCATCAGACCAGGCGCGGAAAACATTCAGTACTTC | CAIRPGAENIQYF
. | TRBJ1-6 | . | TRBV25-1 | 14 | TGTGCCAGCAGTGACGGCTGGGGGAATTCACCCCTCCACTTT | CASSDGWGNSPLHF
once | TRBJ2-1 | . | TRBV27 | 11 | TGTGCCAGCTATAACCTTAATGAGCAGTTCTTC | CASYNLNEQFF
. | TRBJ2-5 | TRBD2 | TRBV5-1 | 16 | TGCGCCAGCAGCTTCACCGGGACTAGCGGGGAAGAGACCCAGTACTTC | CASSFTGTSGEETQYF
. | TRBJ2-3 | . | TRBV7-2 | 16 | TGTGCCAGCAGCCCGGGACCCCAGCTCTACACAGATACGCAGTATTTT | CASSPGPQLYTDTQYF
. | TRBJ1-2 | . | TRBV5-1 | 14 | TGCGCCAGCAGCTACTCGGACGGGGCCTATGGCTACACCTTC | CASSYSDGAYGYTF
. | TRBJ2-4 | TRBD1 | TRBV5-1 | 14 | TGCGCCAGTGCCCCGGGGCAGGGGGAGTACATTCAGTACTTC | CASAPGQGEYIQYF
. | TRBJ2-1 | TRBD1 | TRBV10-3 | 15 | TGTGCCATCAGTGTCGGACAGGGCTCCTACAATGAGCAGTTCTTC | CAISVGQGSYNEQFF
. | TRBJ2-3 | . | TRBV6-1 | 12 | TGTGCCAGCATTGGGAGCACAGATACGCAGTATTTT | CASIGSTDTQYF
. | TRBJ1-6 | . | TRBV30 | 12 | TGTGCCTGGAGTGTAACCGATTCACCCCTCCACTTT | CAWSVTDSPLHF
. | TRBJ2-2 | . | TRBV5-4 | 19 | TGTGCCAGCAGCTTGGCGGGTCTGGGGGGACAGACCTTCACCGGGGAGCTGTTTTTT | CASSLAGLGGQTFTGELFF
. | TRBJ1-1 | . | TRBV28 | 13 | TGTGCCAGCAGTTTTACAGGGTACACTGAAGCTTTCTTT | CASSFTGYTEAFF
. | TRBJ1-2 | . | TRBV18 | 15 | TGTGCCAGCTCACCCAAACAGACAGAGAACTATGGCTACACCTTC | CASSPKQTENYGYTF